This TCR beta chain was captured in a study of T cell responses to AZD1222 COVID-19 vaccine. This clone was recorded once. Its antigen is not known. Measured with immunoSEQ multiplex PCR; TCRdb has only the in-frame clones, and not every one. The table lists 55,000 to 85,000 clones, 80% to 85% of them singletons. Study outcomes and limitations: A rise in Spike-specific TCR breadth and depth followed two AZD1222 doses.

This receptor was identified in an adult in good health. The sample here was peripheral blood, taken on day 0 of AZD1222 vaccination.

Here the CDR3 DNA reads TGTGCCAGCAGTCCAACGAGTGGGGTTGCACCCCTCCACTTT. Translated, it gives CASSPTSGVAPLHF. The V gene is TRBV27, the J gene TRBJ1-6, with D unresolved. The CDR3 consists of 14 residues. Germline loops: CDR1 MNHEY, CDR2 SMNVEV (reference sequence). V was clipped by 5 bases and J by 11 bases, with 16 bases between them.